This T cell receptor beta chain was documented in a study of blood T cell repertoires in COVID-19. Overall study context: The United States, Italy and Spain provided the acute and convalescent COVID-19 samples. From T cells, B-cell-depleted T cells, or PBMCs came the material, which was cDNA or gDNA.

Authors' data handling: From reference gene primer amplification, estimates of nucleated cell counts were derived. The data were produced by immunoSEQ multiplex PCR, yet TCRdb's version contains in-frame clones alone and is incomplete. The D gene and trimming were derived from the DNA, and the V and J assignments and clone size from that table. The sample holds 200,000 to 300,000 clones, just under 90% seen once. CDR1 and CDR2 from the germline V gene are SQVTM and ANQGSEA. The CDR3 runs to 16 residues. Trimming left V 1 base short and J 0 bases short, with 14 bases between. The source of this sequence is a woman in her 40s with acute or convalescent COVID-19. Sequencing used peripheral blood. The chain uses TRBV29-1 and TRBJ2-3; D possibly corresponds to TRBD2 (5 bases). The CDR3 region has the DNA TGCAGCGTTGAAGGAGGGCTAGCACTTAGCACAGATACGCAGTATTTT. This encodes CSVEGGLALSTDTQYF.